Listed below are T cell receptor beta chains from one sample, sequenced in a study of T cell responses to AZD1222 COVID-19 vaccine. Clones were read by immunoSEQ multiplex PCR, and TCRdb kept only the in-frame ones, dropping some. The repertoire includes 70,000 to 85,000 clones, 86% of them detected once, and about 2.4% sits in the top ten. The starting material was peripheral blood, obtained on day 0 of AZD1222 vaccination. These TCRs come from an adult in good health. CDR3s include the opening cysteine and the closing phenylalanine or tryptophan. A D gene is named only where the DNA matches it firmly. Size tells how often a clone was seen (once, few, many) or the class of an expanded clone, and some rows leave it out.

TRBV14	.	once	14	TRBJ2-1	TGTGCCAGCAGCCAATCTCTAGGGAACAATGAGCAGTTCTTC	CASSQSLGNNEQFF
TRBV3-1/TRBV3-2	.	.	15	TRBJ2-7	TGTGCCAGCAGCCGTACCGTGGAAGGCCACTACGAGCAGTACTTC	CASSRTVEGHYEQYF
TRBV5-4	.	.	14	TRBJ1-5	TGTGCCAGCAGCTTGGGGGGTAGCAATCAGCCCCAGCATTTT	CASSLGGSNQPQHF
TRBV27	.	.	13	TRBJ1-5	TGTGCCAGCAGAGCAGGGTTAAATCAGCCCCAGCATTTT	CASRAGLNQPQHF
TRBV7-3	TRBD2	once	14	TRBJ2-3	TGTGCCAGCAGCACTAGCGGGACCACAGATACGCAGTATTTT	CASSTSGTTDTQYF
TRBV6-5	.	.	14	TRBJ1-1	TGTGCCAGCAGTTACTTTGGACAGAACACTGAAGCTTTCTTT	CASSYFGQNTEAFF
TRBV18	.	.	12	TRBJ2-3	TGTGCCAGCTCACCTCTCGAGGATACGCAGTATTTT	CASSPLEDTQYF
TRBV30	.	.	13	TRBJ1-1	TGTGCCTGGAGTGTACGAAGGAGAGCTGAAGCTTTCTTT	CAWSVRRRAEAFF
TRBV14	.	.	17	TRBJ2-2	TGTGCCAGCAGCCAACTACATGGGCCCGGTCGGGCCGGGGAGCTGTTTTTT	CASSQLHGPGRAGELFF
TRBV6-1	.	once	13	TRBJ2-7	TGTGCCAGCAAAGAATCGGCGGGAAACGAGCAGTACTTC	CASKESAGNEQYF
TRBV4-2	TRBD1	.	15	TRBJ1-1	TGTGCCAGCAGCCAAGGGACAGGGGAGAGGACTGAAGCTTTCTTT	CASSQGTGERTEAFF
TRBV14	.	.	13	TRBJ1-5	TGTGCCAGCAGCCAGAACGGGGACCAGCCCCAGCATTTT	CASSQNGDQPQHF
TRBV9	TRBD1	.	16	TRBJ2-1	TGTGCCAGCAGCCCAGTCGGACAGGGGACCTACAATGAGCAGTTCTTC	CASSPVGQGTYNEQFF
TRBV15	.	.	15	TRBJ1-5	TGTGCCACCAGCAGAACCACAGGGATTGGTCAGCCCCAGCATTTT	CATSRTTGIGQPQHF
TRBV15	.	.	14	TRBJ2-1	TGTGCCACCAGAGGTACCAGCTCCTACAATGAGCAGTTCTTC	CATRGTSSYNEQFF
TRBV27	.	.	13	TRBJ1-6	TGTGCCAGCAGTACCAGGGAATATTCACCCCTCCACTTT	CASSTREYSPLHF
TRBV5-4	.	.	13	TRBJ2-5	TGTGCCAGCAGCTCTAACGCCGGGACTCTGCTGAACTTC	CASSSNAGTLLNF
TRBV5-4	.	.	12	TRBJ1-1	TGTGCCAGCAGCCCCGGCGGGACAGAAGCTTTCTTT	CASSPGGTEAFF
TRBV5-1	.	once	16	TRBJ1-6	TGCGCCAGCAGTTCCGGCGGGTCCGCAAATAATTCACCCCTCCACTTT	CASSSGGSANNSPLHF
TRBV30	.	.	13	TRBJ1-2	TGTGCCTGGAAACCAGTCCTAAGATATGGCTACACCTTC	CAWKPVLRYGYTF
TRBV4-1	TRBD1	.	17	TRBJ1-1	TGCGCCAGCAGCCAAGAAGGGACAGGGGCAGGGAACACTGAAGCTTTCTTT	CASSQEGTGAGNTEAFF
TRBV5-4	.	.	15	TRBJ2-7	TGTGCCAGCAGCTTGGAAGGGTCCCTCGCCTACGAGCAGTACTTC	CASSLEGSLAYEQYF
TRBV5-1	.	.	14	TRBJ2-3	TGCGCCAGCAGCTTGGCCCTAGGAACAGATACGCAGTATTTT	CASSLALGTDTQYF
TRBV5-1	.	.	16	TRBJ1-4	TGCGCCAGCAGCTTGAATGGGGTTGCAACTAATGAAAAACTGTTTTTT	CASSLNGVATNEKLFF
TRBV19	TRBD1	.	16	TRBJ1-5	TGTGCCAGTAGCCTACTCGAGACAGGGGGCGGTCAGCCCCAGCATTTT	CASSLLETGGGQPQHF
TRBV10-3	.	.	15	TRBJ1-1	TGTGCCATCAGTGACAGGCAGGGGACGACCACTGAAGCTTTCTTT	CAISDRQGTTTEAFF
TRBV6-2/TRBV6-3	.	.	15	TRBJ2-2	TGTGCCAGCAGCTCCGAGGACAGAAACACCGGGGAGCTGTTTTTT	CASSSEDRNTGELFF
TRBV7-2	TRBD1	.	15	TRBJ2-7	TGTGCCAGCAGCTTTGGGACAGGGGACTCCTACGAGCAGTACTTC	CASSFGTGDSYEQYF
TRBV24-1	.	.	13	TRBJ2-2	TGTGCCACCGAGTATTCAAACACCGGGGAGCTGTTTTTT	CATEYSNTGELFF
TRBV27	.	.	14	TRBJ1-2	TGTGCCAGCAGTCGAGGGGGATACGGCTATGGCTACACCTTC	CASSRGGYGYGYTF
TRBV7-2	TRBD2	.	17	TRBJ2-7	TGTGCCAGCAGCCCCCTAGCGACTAGCGGGCCATCCTACGAGCAGTACTTC	CASSPLATSGPSYEQYF
TRBV5-4	TRBD1	.	15	TRBJ1-3	TGTGCCAGCAGCTTGGGACAGGGGTTCGGAAACACCATATATTTT	CASSLGQGFGNTIYF
TRBV7-8	.	.	19	TRBJ1-6	TGTGCCAGCAGCTTAGCCCGTGGGTTAGGGGGATCCTCAAATTCACCCCTCCACTTT	CASSLARGLGGSSNSPLHF
TRBV5-1	.	.	17	TRBJ2-7	TGCGCCAGCAGCGAACAAGCCCTAGTTTCGGATGCCTACGAGCAGTACTTC	CASSEQALVSDAYEQYF
TRBV11-2	.	.	16	TRBJ1-2	TGTGCCAGCAGCTTATTATCAACAGACTACCCTTATGGCTACACCTTC	CASSLLSTDYPYGYTF